This record covers a single TCR beta chain. The antigen is not known. The record originates from a study of tumor-infiltrating lymphocytes in localized non-small cell lung cancer. Study background: Patients included smokers and never-smokers with various histologies, some sampled after neoadjuvant chemotherapy. Study-wide points: Recurrence-free survival showed no association with tumor T-cell fraction. Not all patients were TCR sequenced, owing to tissue quantity. No T-cell fraction difference was seen between IM1 and IM2 tumors.

Per the germline V gene, CDR1 is WSHSY and CDR2 is SAAADI. This CDR3 has 12 residues. V lost 5 bases and J 3 bases, leaving 7 bases between the germline ends. Libraries were prepared by immunoSEQ multiplex PCR; TCRdb keeps only in-frame clonotypes and omits some of them. This table has fewer than 20,000 clones, approximately 70% appearing once. The sequence was collected from a human donor with non-small cell lung cancer. The sample consisted of lung tumor tissue. The chain uses TRBV10-2 and TRBJ1-2; TRBD1 is a possible D gene (5 bases). The CDR3 bases are TGCGCCAGCAGTCGGGGGGACTATGGCTACACCTTC. It is translated as CASSRGDYGYTF.